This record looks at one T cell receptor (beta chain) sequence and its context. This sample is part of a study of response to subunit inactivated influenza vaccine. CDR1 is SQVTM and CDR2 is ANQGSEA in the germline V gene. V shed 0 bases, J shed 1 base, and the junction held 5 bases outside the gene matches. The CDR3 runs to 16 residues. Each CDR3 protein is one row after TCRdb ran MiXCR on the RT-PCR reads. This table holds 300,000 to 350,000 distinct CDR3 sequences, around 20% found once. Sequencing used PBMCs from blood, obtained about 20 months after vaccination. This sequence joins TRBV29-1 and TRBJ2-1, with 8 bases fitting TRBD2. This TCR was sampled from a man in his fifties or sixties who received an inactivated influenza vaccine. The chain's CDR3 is CSVEDRGGESYNEQFF. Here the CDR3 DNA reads TGCAGCGTTGAAGATCGGGGGGGGGAATCCTACAATGAGCAGTTCTTC.